This is a list of T cell receptor beta chains from one sample in a study of beta chain features in type 1 diabetes. Clones were read by immunoSEQ multiplex PCR, and TCRdb kept only the in-frame ones, dropping some. The sample lists roughly 260,000 clones, around 21% occurring once. The sequenced material came from naive CD4+ T cells from blood. These receptors came from a woman in her thirties or forties with type 1 diabetes. Both conserved end residues are part of each CDR3. Fields, in order: D gene, J gene, V gene, clone size, CDR3 protein, CDR3 DNA. D genes are given only for firm matches. Only part of the rows carry a size: once, few, many, or a class if the clone is expanded.

- | TRBJ1-2 | TRBV19 | - | CASSPRADYGYTF | TGTGCCAGCTCTCCCAGGGCCGACTATGGCTACACCTTC
- | TRBJ1-2 | TRBV6-6 | - | CASSHSGRDGYTF | TGTGCCAGCAGTCACTCGGGCAGGGATGGCTACACCTTC
TRBD1 | TRBJ1-1 | TRBV27 | - | CASSKPGTANTEAFF | TGTGCCAGCAGTAAACCCGGGACAGCGAACACTGAAGCTTTCTTT
- | TRBJ1-1 | TRBV29-1 | few | CSVDNYPVNTEAFF | TGCAGCGTTGATAACTACCCGGTGAACACTGAAGCTTTCTTT
TRBD1 | TRBJ2-7 | TRBV5-1 | - | CASSRDRSLAYEQYF | TGCGCCAGCAGTAGGGACAGGTCCCTGGCCTACGAGCAGTACTTC
- | TRBJ1-1 | TRBV30 | few | CARSEGGESTEAFF | TGTGCCCGGAGTGAGGGAGGAGAGTCCACTGAAGCTTTCTTT
- | TRBJ1-6 | TRBV9 | - | CASSVDPGRTYNSPLHF | TGTGCCAGCAGCGTAGATCCGGGGAGGACCTATAATTCACCCCTCCACTTT
- | TRBJ1-5 | TRBV27 | - | CASSSTGQGNQPQHF | TGTGCCAGCAGTTCCACGGGTCAGGGTAATCAGCCCCAGCATTTT
- | TRBJ1-1 | TRBV9 | - | CASSVGTGNTEAFF | TGTGCCAGCAGCGTAGGAACAGGGAACACTGAAGCTTTCTTT
TRBD2 | TRBJ2-3 | TRBV29-1 | - | CSVSSGSSTDTQYF | TGCAGCGTTTCTAGCGGCAGCTCAACAGATACGCAGTATTTT
TRBD2 | TRBJ2-5 | TRBV2 | - | CASSEGLAGVETQYF | TGTGCCAGCAGTGAGGGACTAGCGGGAGTGGAGACCCAGTACTTC
TRBD1 | TRBJ2-7 | TRBV19 | - | CASSTTGVAEQYF | TGTGCCAGTAGTACGACAGGGGTTGCCGAGCAGTACTTC
- | TRBJ2-1 | TRBV2 | - | CASSEGGEQFF | TGTGCCAGCAGTGAGGGGGGTGAGCAGTTCTTC
- | TRBJ1-6 | TRBV7-3 | - | CASSQLPGNSAGSPLHF | TGTGCCAGCAGCCAACTACCGGGGAACAGTGCTGGTTCACCCCTCCACTTT
- | TRBJ1-5 | TRBV4-3 | - | CASSQERGTEPQHF | TGCGCCAGCAGCCAAGAAAGAGGCACCGAGCCCCAGCATTTT
TRBD2 | TRBJ2-7 | TRBV4-3 | few | CASSQDGPGLFYEQYF | TGCGCCAGCAGCCAAGATGGACCGGGACTATTCTACGAGCAGTACTTC
- | TRBJ1-5 | TRBV7-2 | - | CASSWERGAGQPQHF | TGTGCCAGCAGCTGGGAGCGCGGCGCGGGTCAGCCCCAGCATTTT
TRBD1 | TRBJ1-1 | TRBV5-4 | few | CASGQGAMTEAFF | TGTGCCAGCGGTCAGGGGGCGATGACTGAAGCTTTCTTT
TRBD2 | TRBJ2-1 | TRBV19 | - | CARAGATYNEQFF | TGTGCCAGAGCGGGAGCAACCTACAATGAGCAGTTCTTC
TRBD2 | TRBJ2-3 | TRBV9 | few | CASTTSGGGTDTQYF | TGTGCCAGCACCACTAGCGGGGGGGGAACAGATACGCAGTATTTT